The clone carrying this T cell receptor (beta chain) is medium-sized within its sample. Its antigen remains unidentified. This CDR3 is 16 amino acids long. Trimming took off 1 base at V and 7 bases at J, with 17 bases between the two ends. These data belong to a study of read filtering for tumor transcriptome and immune sequencing. Findings of the study overall: RNA-seq captured clonotypes less deeply and reliably than IR-seq.

Molecular barcoded adaptors covering alpha/delta and beta/gamma chains were used on roughly 400 ng RNA. MiXCR, applied by TCRdb to the reads, yields one record per CDR3 protein. Of thousands of distinct CDR3 sequences listed, 16% are singletons. The specimen sequenced was a population of CD138-negative cells sorted from bone marrow. The receptor comes from a donor over 35 with multiple myeloma. J is TRBJ2-1 and V is TRBV12-3 or TRBV12-4; possible D gene TRBD1, 5 bases. The CDR3 DNA reads as TGTGCCAGCAGTTTAGGGGGCACTCCATCCCAAAATGAGCAGTTCTTC. It codes for CASSLGGTPSQNEQFF.